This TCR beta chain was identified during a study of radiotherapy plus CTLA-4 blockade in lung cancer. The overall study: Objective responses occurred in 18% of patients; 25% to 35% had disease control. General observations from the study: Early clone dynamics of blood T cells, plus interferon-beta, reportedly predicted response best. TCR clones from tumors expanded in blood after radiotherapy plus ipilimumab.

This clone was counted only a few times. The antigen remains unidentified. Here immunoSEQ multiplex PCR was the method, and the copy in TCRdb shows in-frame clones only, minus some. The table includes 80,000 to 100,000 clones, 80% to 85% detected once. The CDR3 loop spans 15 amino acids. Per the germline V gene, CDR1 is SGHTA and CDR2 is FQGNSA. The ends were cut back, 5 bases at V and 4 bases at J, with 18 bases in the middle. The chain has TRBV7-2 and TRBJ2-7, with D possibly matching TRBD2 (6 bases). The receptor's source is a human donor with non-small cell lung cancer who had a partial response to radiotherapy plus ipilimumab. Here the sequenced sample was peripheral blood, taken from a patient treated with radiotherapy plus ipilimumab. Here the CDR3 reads CASSRAAGGTYEQYF. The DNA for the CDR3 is TGTGCCAGCAGCCGAGCAGCCGGCGGGACTTACGAGCAGTACTTC. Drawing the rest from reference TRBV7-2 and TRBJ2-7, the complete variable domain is GAGVSQSPSNKVTEKGKDVELRCDPISGHTALYWYRQSLGQGLEFLIYFQGNSAPDKSGLPSDRFSAERTGGSVSTLTIQRTQQEDSAVYLCASSRAAGGTYEQYFGPGTRLTVT.